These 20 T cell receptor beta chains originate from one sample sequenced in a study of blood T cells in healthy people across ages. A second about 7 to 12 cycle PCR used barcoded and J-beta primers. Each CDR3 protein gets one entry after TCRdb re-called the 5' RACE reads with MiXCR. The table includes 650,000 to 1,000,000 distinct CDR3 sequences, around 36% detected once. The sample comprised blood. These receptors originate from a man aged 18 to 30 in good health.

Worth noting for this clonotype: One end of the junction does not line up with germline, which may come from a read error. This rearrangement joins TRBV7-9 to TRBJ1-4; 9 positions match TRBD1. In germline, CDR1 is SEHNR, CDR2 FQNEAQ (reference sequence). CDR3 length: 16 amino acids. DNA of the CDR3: TGTGCCAGCAGCGAAGGCCTGCGACAGGGGGGTGAAAACCTGTTTTTT. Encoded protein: CASSEGLRQGGENLFF.

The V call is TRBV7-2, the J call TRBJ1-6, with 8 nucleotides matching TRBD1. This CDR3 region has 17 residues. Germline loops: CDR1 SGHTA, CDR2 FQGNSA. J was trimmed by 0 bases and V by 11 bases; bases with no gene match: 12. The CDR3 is CAAPTGEATSYNSPLHF. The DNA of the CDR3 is TGTGCCGCTCCGACAGGGGAAGCTACCTCCTATAATTCACCCCTCCACTTT.

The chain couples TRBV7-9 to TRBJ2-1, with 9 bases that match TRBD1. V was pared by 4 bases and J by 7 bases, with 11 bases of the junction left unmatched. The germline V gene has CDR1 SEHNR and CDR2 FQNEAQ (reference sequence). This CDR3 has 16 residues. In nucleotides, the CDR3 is TGTGCCAGCAGCTACCTAGTGGGACAGGGCCAAAATGAGCAGTTCTTC. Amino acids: CASSYLVGQGQNEQFF.

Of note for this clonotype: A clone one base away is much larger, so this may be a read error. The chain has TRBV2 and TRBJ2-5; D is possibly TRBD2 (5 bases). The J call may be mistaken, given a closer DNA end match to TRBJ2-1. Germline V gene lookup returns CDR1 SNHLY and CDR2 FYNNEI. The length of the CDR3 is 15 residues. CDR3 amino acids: CASSPSSGSQETQFF. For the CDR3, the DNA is TGTGCCAGCAGTCCCTCGAGCGGCAGCCAAGAGACCCAGTTCTTC.

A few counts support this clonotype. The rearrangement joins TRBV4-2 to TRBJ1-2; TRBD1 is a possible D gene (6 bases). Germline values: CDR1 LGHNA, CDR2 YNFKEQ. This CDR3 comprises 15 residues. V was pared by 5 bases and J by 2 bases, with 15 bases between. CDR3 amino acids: CASSYKFQGNYGYTF. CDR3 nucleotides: TGTGCCAGCAGCTACAAGTTTCAGGGGAACTATGGCTACACCTTC.

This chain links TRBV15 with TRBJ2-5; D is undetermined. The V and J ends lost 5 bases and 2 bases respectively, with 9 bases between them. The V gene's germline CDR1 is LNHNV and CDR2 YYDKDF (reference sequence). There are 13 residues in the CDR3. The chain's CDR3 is CATSFGRQETQYF. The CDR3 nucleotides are TGTGCCACCAGCTTCGGACGGCAAGAGACCCAGTACTTC.

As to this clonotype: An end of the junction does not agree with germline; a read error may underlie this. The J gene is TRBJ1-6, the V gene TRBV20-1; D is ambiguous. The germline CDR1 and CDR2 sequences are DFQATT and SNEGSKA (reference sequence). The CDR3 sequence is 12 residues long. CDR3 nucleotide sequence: TGCAGTGCTAGAGATGTTGGAGCACCCCCCCACTTT. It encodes CSARDVGAPPHF.

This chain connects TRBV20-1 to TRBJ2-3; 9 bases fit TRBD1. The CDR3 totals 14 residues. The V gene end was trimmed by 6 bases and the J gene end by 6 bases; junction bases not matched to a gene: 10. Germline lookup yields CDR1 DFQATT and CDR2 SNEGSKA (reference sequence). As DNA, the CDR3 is TGCAGTGCGAGTAGTGGGACAGGGCCCGATACGCAGTATTTT. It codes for CSASSGTGPDTQYF.

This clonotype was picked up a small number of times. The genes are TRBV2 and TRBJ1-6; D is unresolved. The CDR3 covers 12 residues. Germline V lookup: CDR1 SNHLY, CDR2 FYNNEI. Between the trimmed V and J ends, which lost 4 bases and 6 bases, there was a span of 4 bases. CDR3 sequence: CASSAINSPLHF. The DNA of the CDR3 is TGTGCCAGCAGTGCTATTAATTCACCCCTCCACTTT.

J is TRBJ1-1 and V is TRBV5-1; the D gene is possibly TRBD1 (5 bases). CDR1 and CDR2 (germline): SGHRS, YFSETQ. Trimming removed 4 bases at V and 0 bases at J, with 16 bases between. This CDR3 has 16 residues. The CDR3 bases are TGCGCCAGCAGCAATCCTCGGACAACTGTGAACACTGAAGCTTTCTTT. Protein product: CASSNPRTTVNTEAFF.

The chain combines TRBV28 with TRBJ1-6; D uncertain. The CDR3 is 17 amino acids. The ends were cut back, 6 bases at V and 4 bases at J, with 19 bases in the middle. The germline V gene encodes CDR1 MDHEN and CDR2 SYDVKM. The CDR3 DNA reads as TGTGCCAGCAGACGCCAGGAGAGCCTACTTTATAATTCACCCCTCCACTTT. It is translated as CASRRQESLLYNSPLHF.

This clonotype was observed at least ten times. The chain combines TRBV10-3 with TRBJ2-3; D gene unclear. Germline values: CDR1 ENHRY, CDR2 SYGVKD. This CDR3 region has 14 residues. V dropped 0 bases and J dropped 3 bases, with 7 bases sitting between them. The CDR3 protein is CAISESRLTDTQYF. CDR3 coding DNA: TGTGCCATCAGTGAGTCGCGGCTGACAGATACGCAGTATTTT.

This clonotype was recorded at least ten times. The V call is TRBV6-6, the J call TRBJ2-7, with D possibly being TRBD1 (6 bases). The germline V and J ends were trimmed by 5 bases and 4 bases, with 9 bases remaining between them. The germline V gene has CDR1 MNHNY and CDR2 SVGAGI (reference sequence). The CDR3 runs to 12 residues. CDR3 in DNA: TGTGCCAGCAGTGCACAGGGTTACGAGCAGTACTTC. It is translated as CASSAQGYEQYF.

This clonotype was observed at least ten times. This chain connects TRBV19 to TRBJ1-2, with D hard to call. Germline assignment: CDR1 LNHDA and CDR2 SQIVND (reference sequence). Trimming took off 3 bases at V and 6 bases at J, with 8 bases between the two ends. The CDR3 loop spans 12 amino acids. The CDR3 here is CASSIEGDGYTF. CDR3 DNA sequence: TGTGCCAGTAGTATCGAGGGAGATGGCTACACCTTC.

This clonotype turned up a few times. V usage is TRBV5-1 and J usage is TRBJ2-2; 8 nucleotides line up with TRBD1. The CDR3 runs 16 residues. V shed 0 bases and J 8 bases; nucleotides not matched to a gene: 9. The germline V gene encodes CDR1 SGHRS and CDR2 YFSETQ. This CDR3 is CASSLDPGTGRGELFF. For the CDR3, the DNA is TGCGCCAGCAGCTTGGACCCCGGGACAGGCCGGGGGGAGCTGTTTTTT.

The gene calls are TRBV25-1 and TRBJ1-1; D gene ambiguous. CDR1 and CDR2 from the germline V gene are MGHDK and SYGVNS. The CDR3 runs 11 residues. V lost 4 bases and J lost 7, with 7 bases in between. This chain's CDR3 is CASSVLFEAFF. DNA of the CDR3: TGTGCCAGCAGTGTGCTGTTTGAAGCTTTCTTT.

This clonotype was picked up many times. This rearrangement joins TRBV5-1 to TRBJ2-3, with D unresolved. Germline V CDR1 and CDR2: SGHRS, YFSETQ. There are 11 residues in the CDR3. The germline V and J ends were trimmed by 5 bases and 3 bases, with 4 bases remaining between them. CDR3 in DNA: TGCGCCAGCAGAGGTACAGATACGCAGTATTTT. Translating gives CASRGTDTQYF.

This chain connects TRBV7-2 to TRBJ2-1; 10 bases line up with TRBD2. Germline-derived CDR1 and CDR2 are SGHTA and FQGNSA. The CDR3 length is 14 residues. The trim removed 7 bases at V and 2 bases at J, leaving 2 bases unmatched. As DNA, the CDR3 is TGTGCCAGCAACAGCGGGGGGGCCTACAATGAGCAGTTCTTC. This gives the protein CASNSGGAYNEQFF. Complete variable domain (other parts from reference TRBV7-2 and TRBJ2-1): GAGVSQSPSNKVTEKGKDVELRCDPISGHTALYWYRQSLGQGLEFLIYFQGNSAPDKSGLPSDRFSAERTGGSVSTLTIQRTQQEDSAVYLCASNSGGAYNEQFFGPGTRLTVL.

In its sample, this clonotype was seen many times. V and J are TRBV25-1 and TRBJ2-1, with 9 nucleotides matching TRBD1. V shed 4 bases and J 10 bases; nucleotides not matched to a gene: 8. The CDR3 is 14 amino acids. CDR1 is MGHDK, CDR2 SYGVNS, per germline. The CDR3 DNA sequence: TGTGCCAGCAGTGGGGGACAGGGTATTTGGGAGCAGTTCTTC. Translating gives CASSGGQGIWEQFF.

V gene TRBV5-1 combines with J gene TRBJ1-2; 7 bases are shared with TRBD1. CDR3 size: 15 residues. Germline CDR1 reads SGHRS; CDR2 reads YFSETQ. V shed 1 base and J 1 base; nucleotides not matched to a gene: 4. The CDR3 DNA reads TGCGCCAGCAGCTTGACGCAGGGGGTTAACTATGGCTACACCTTC. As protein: CASSLTQGVNYGYTF.